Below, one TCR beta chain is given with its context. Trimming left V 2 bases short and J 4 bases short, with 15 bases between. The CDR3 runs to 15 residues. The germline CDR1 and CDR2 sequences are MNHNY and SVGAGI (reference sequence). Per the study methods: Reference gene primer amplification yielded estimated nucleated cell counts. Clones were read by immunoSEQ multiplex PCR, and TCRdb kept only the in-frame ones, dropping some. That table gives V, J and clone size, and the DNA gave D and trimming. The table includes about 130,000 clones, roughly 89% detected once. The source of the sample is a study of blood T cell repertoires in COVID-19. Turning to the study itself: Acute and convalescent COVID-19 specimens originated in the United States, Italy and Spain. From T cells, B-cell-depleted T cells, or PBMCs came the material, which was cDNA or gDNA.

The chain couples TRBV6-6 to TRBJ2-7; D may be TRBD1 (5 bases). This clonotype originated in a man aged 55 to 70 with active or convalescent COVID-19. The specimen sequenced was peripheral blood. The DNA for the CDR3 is TGTGCCAGCAGTTACATTGAGACAGTTTCTTACGAGCAGTACTTC. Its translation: CASSYIETVSYEQYF.